This TCR beta chain was identified during a study of graft-versus-host responses after intestinal transplantation. Findings of the study overall: In recipient marrow, GvH clones were found, and some appeared first in ileum or blood. Allografts from individuals with graft-donor T cell macrochimerism displayed high graft-versus-host to host-versus-graft clonal ratios.

The authors seeded roughly 200,000 CFSE-labeled responder cells together with roughly 200,000 irradiated stimulator cells tagged with violet dye. Method: immunoSEQ multiplex PCR; TCRdb's copy keeps in-frame clones and lacks some. This sample has about 21,000 clones; approximately 40% occur once, and the top ten carry about 1.5%. The TCR comes from a human patient who received an intestinal transplant. This specimen was alloreactive CD8+ T cells from a mixed lymphocyte reaction culture, taken before intestinal transplant. As for subset: CFSE-low proliferating T cells sorted from approximately six-day pre-transplant mixed lymphocyte reaction (GvH or HvG direction).

CDR3 in DNA: TGTGCCAGCAGTTTCGGTCCTGGGGAGCAGTTCTTC. Translation gives CASSFGPGEQFF. This chain uses TRBV27 with TRBJ2-1, with D uncertain. Deletions cut 3 bases from V and 10 bases from J, with 10 bases between. The CDR3 sequence is 12 residues long. Germline CDR1 reads MNHEY; CDR2 reads SMNVEV (reference sequence).